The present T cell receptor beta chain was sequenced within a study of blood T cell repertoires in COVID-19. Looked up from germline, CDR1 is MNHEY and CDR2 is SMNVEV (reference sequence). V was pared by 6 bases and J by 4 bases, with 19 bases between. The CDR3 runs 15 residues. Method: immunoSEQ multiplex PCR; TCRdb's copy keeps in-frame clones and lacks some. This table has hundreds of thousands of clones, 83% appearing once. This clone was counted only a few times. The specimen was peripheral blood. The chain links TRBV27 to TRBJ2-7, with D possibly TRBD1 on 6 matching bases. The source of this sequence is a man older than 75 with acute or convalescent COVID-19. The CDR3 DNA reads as TGTGCCAGCAGGCGTACCGGGACACCAGAATACGAGCAGTACTTC. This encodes CASRRTGTPEYEQYF.